The sequence of this T cell receptor beta chain was determined in a study of cytomegalovirus exposure and HLA in healthy donors listed by TCRdb under 2017. Study-wide context: According to an earlier analysis of 550 to 750 of the donors, 150 million to 200 million T cells yielded over 90 million unique TCR beta sequences and 276 Gb of sequence data. An early release that covered more than 550 HLA-typed donors contained 300 to 350 gigabases of sequencing data and tens of millions of unique TCR sequences. The genetic ancestry cluster associated with self-reported Caucasian donors included about four fifths of the roughly 400 genotyped donors. The study aimed to test whether signatures of past pathogen exposure could be identified by cataloging public T cell receptors. The study profiled the T cell repertoires of 500 to 800 subjects by immunosequencing and related them to cytomegalovirus serostatus. In addition to the first cohort of several hundred subjects, a separate validation cohort of 100 to 150 different subjects was used. To predict cytomegalovirus infection status, the study brought together high-throughput TCR immunosequencing, statistical association of individual TCRs with disease status, and machine learning. To study patterns of TCR occurrence, a later analysis re-analyzed previously published TCR beta repertoires from 666 donors and added high-resolution HLA genotyping. Rather than using new phenotypic data, the later analysis identified candidate immune exposures from TCR beta sequences and from how often those sequences occurred across donors. An earlier analysis of several hundred of the donors used high-throughput TCR beta sequencing to judge whether each TCR beta V gene segment behaved as functional or pseudogenic. Donor age, sex, ethnicity and CMV serostatus were collected together with the repertoire data. A later genetic analysis used genome-wide SNP genotypes for about three fifths of the 666 donors, treating that subset as a discovery cohort. All discovery cohort repertoires had been generated using a single sequencing platform. HLA typing covered class I and class II loci at four-digit resolution. The number of typed donors differed by locus: about 620-640 for A, B, C, DRB1 and DQB1; approximately 530 for DQA1; 600 to 610 for DPA1; and around 450 for DPB1. Because of strong linkage in the cohort, roughly five DR-DQ haplotypes were treated as single units for association and clustering. Among over 350 genotyped donors of the cohort, an average of about 240,000 unique TCR beta nucleotide sequences were sequenced per donor, around 20% of them non-productive.

On the study overall, not on this receptor specifically: Because HLA typing was missing for some donors at each locus, association tests included only the typed subset. A further reported finding was that TCR beta sequences accurately predicted the HLA-A and HLA-B alleles for most subjects in the first cohort. The classifier was reported to diagnose cytomegalovirus status with high specificity and sensitivity in both the original cohort and the validation cohort. The earlier analysis of nearly 600 of the donors excluded around 17 rarely observed V segments, including chromosome 9 orphons, because counts were too low. CMV serostatus was the only immune exposure information available for the cohort. Presence/absence analyses assumed roughly uniform sequencing depth across donors, an assumption that may not hold. In a later genetic analysis, fewer N-insertions in productive TCRs were reported among donors in an Asian-associated ancestry cluster than the 666-donor mean. According to a later analysis, parvovirus B19, influenza, CMV and Epstein-Barr virus appeared linked to several top co-occurrence clusters. The study listed over 150 TCR beta chains as associated with cytomegalovirus. The authors suggested that the approach could potentially be generalized to other disease states and immunological phenotypes. Most CMV-associated TCR beta chains appeared to be HLA-restricted in a later analysis, and the HLA associations seemed to be driven largely by CMV exposure. Linkage disequilibrium might explain the correlated functional status among segregating V segments, but an unknown experimental factor could not be ruled out. At a false discovery rate of 0.05, a later analysis linked about 16,000 TCR beta sequences to specific HLA alleles. In vitro tests confirmed that three of the cytomegalovirus-associated TCR beta chains recognize cytomegalovirus antigens. While some public TCRs were present in many individuals, most TCR sequences turned up only very rarely across donors. Compared with equally common non-associated chains, HLA-associated TCR beta chains in a later analysis were more clonally expanded and had lower generation probabilities. In a later analysis, the rate of TCR association differed among HLA loci, with DRB1 alleles having the most associated TCRs and HLA-C alleles having the fewest. In an earlier analysis of 587 of the donors, most TCR beta V segments were observed in productive rearrangements about 87% or about 30% of the time, broadly matching IMGT annotations. V-gene and J-gene trimming of TCR beta chains was associated with a missense DCLRE1C variant in a later genetic analysis, and the association was replicated in an independent cohort. A cluster of highly shared sequence variants was judged likely to be a technical artifact of the sequencing pipeline. The 87-base-pair reads could not distinguish some IMGT-functional V segments, including TRBV6-2 and TRBV6-3, so those segments were excluded. In this cohort, only TCR beta chains were sequenced, and detectable features were limited by the absence of alpha or paired-chain data. Strong co-occurrence of HLA alleles, especially DR and DQ, made assigning TCR associations to individual alleles difficult.

The CDR3 goes from the cysteine to the phenylalanine over 15 residues. The sequence is cut down to CDR3 DNA, 45 bases in frame from base 1. CDR1 and CDR2, per the germline V gene (reference sequence), are SGHNT and YYREEE. Ends trimmed: V by 0 bases, J by 10 bases; bases unmatched to a gene: 5. About this clone: Its antigen has not been determined. Base qualities are missing; no much larger clone stands one base away.

The cohort comprised fewer than 750 healthy bone marrow donors. At the time of sampling, every cohort member was nominally healthy, though immune exposures that went unrecorded were likely present. The donor tested CMV seropositive and was one of the 289 seropositive cohort members. Each donor provided a peripheral blood sample, and peripheral blood mononuclear cells were used for TCR beta sequencing. Genomic DNA was extracted from the blood cell samples with the Qiagen DNeasy Blood Extraction Kit. Receptor libraries were prepared by the immunoSEQ multiplex PCR assay. For the multiplex PCR, a mixture combining 60 forward primers for TCR Vbeta segments and 13 reverse primers for TCR Jbeta segments was used. The CDR3 region of rearranged TCR beta genes was amplified from genomic DNA by a multiplex PCR assay. Amplified TCR beta libraries were sequenced as 87-base-pair reads on the Illumina HiSeq System. Regarding the original processing steps: A later analysis tallied 75 million to 85 million unique TCR beta chains across the 700 or so repertoires, and around 12 million of those chains were shared by two or more donors. A nearest-neighbor algorithm error-corrected the raw reads and collapsed the reads into unique sequences, merging closely related sequences to remove PCR and sequencing errors. CDR3 sequences were aligned to IMGT reference sequences to assign V, D and J gene segments. For a sequence to be retained, a match of at least six nucleotides was required to both a V gene segment and a J gene segment. Rearrangements were called productive when the CDR3 lacked stop codons and stayed in frame with V and J; all others were non-productive. Following IMGT convention, CDR3 was defined as the stretch from the second conserved V-encoded cysteine to the conserved J-encoded phenylalanine. The earlier analysis of about 620 of the donors excluded sequences that lacked an unambiguous match to a single V gene segment. An earlier analysis of several hundred of the donors called V segments functional above 56.7% productive rearrangements and segregating when the between-donor standard deviation exceeded 5%. A statistical classification framework was built to diagnose cytomegalovirus status from the catalog of TCR beta chain sequences. A later analysis assigned V and J genes by comparing TCR nucleotide sequences with IMGT/GENE-DB human TR gene sequences. The TCRdist pipeline was used in a later analysis to assign CDR3 sequences and most-parsimonious VDJ recombination scenarios. In a later analysis, each TCR beta chain was defined by its CDR3 amino acid sequence together with its V-gene family, and reads without a unique V-gene family were excluded. To address suspected cross-contamination and a sequencing artifact, a later analysis removed 592 highly shared, low-generation-probability nucleotide sequences. In a later analysis, a clonal expansion index for each public chain was calculated from normalized within-repertoire ranks of inferred template counts. A later analysis computed generation probabilities with a VDJ recombination model fitted to out-of-frame rearrangements, and checked the results against IGoR. In a later analysis, hypergeometric tests were used to score TCR-TCR, TCR-HLA and TCR-CMV co-occurrence, with a repertoire-size bias correction applied to TCR pairs. False discovery rates were estimated in a later analysis by permuting HLA or CMV assignments 20 times. In a later analysis, co-occurring TCRs were grouped with DBSCAN, and TCRdist sequence similarity was added when clustering was performed within HLA-allele-positive subsets. For co-occurrence clustering, repertoires with fewer than 30,000 or more than 120,000 public chains were excluded, along with about five repertoires with anomalous nucleotide sharing. What TCRdb holds here is the immuneACCESS table cut down to in-frame rearrangements. Part of the clones is not present; checked against another copy, under half of the missing clones reflect an unresolved V gene, and the others are unexplained. D and trimming were read from the DNA, whereas the V and J calls and clone size are those reported in that table. This sample gives 150,000 to 200,000 clones in total; about 79% of them show up just once. The top ten constitute around 1% of the sample.

The sequence joins TRBV5-4 to TRBJ2-1; TRBD1 fits 12 bases in the junction. This receptor was identified in a woman in her forties or fifties in good health and CMV-seropositive. The source material was PBMCs. The DNA sequence follows: TGTGCCAGCAGCTTGGAGGGACAGGGGGCCGGGGAGCAGTTCTTC. Its protein product is CASSLEGQGAGEQFF.